The rows below give T cell receptor beta chains drawn from one sample of a study of cytomegalovirus exposure and HLA in healthy donors. The table came from immunoSEQ multiplex PCR; TCRdb's copy has only in-frame clones and leaves some out. The sample has approximately 220,000 clones, roughly 80% seen once. Sequencing input: PBMCs. The source is a man aged 30-40 years in good health and CMV-seronegative. CDR3s include the opening cysteine and the closing phenylalanine or tryptophan. A D gene is named only where the DNA matches it firmly. Clone size, where shown, is once, few, many, or a class for clones that have expanded.

TRBV11-2	TRBJ1-1	TRBD1	-	CASSLEYRGRADTEAFF	TGTGCCAGCAGCTTAGAGTACAGGGGGCGCGCGGACACTGAAGCTTTCTTT
TRBV6-6	TRBJ2-5	TRBD1	-	CASRPTGRETQYF	TGTGCCAGCAGACCGACAGGGAGAGAGACCCAGTACTTC
TRBV28	TRBJ2-3	TRBD1	few	CASSPLGAVQGADTQYF	TGTGCCAGCAGTCCTTTGGGGGCTGTTCAGGGGGCAGATACGCAGTATTTT
TRBV6-4	TRBJ2-1	TRBD1	-	CANLLTGSDEQFF	TGTGCCAACCTACTGACAGGGTCGGATGAGCAGTTCTTC
TRBV11-2	TRBJ2-7	TRBD2	-	CASSFAGGYEQYF	TGTGCCAGCAGCTTTGCGGGGGGTTACGAGCAGTACTTC
TRBV9	TRBJ1-3	-	-	CASSVDVRVGNTIYF	TGTGCCAGCAGCGTAGATGTTCGGGTTGGAAACACCATATATTTT
TRBV7-2	TRBJ2-5	-	-	CASSLGGTNSETQYF	TGTGCCAGCAGCTTAGGCGGTACCAATTCAGAGACCCAGTACTTC
TRBV5-1	TRBJ1-2	-	-	CASSLDGAASRYGYTF	TGCGCCAGCAGCCTCGATGGGGCAGCCTCCCGCTATGGCTACACCTTC
TRBV7-9	TRBJ2-7	TRBD1	-	CASSLLQGKSYEQYF	TGTGCCAGCAGCTTGTTACAGGGGAAATCCTACGAGCAGTACTTC
TRBV6-1	TRBJ1-2	TRBD1	-	CASKGEATGELSYTF	TGTGCCAGCAAGGGGGAAGCGACAGGGGAGTTGAGCTACACCTTC
TRBV9	TRBJ2-1	-	-	CASSVVEGPYPEQFF	TGTGCCAGCAGCGTAGTGGAGGGCCCCTATCCCGAGCAGTTCTTC
TRBV6-5	TRBJ2-3	-	once	CASSPYGTDTQYF	TGTGCCAGCAGCCCCTATGGCACAGATACGCAGTATTTT
TRBV7-9	TRBJ2-7	-	-	CASSLATDEQYF	TGTGCCAGCAGCTTAGCGACAGATGAGCAGTACTTC
TRBV5-1	TRBJ2-3	-	few	CASSLITSGADTQYF	TGCGCCAGCAGCTTGATTACTAGTGGCGCAGATACGCAGTATTTT
TRBV5-6	TRBJ2-7	TRBD2	-	CASSSSGPGNEQYF	TGTGCCAGCAGCTCTAGCGGCCCTGGGAACGAGCAGTACTTC
TRBV5-1	TRBJ2-5	TRBD1	-	CASSLGGTGGETQYF	TGCGCCAGCAGCTTGGGTGGGACAGGGGGAGAGACCCAGTACTTC
TRBV6-1	TRBJ2-3	-	once	CASSELGVMTDTQYF	TGTGCCAGCAGTGAACTAGGGGTGATGACAGATACGCAGTATTTT
TRBV5-1	TRBJ2-1	-	few	CASRGVALQDPEQFF	TGCGCCAGCAGAGGGGTTGCCCTCCAGGACCCTGAGCAGTTCTTC
TRBV5-6	TRBJ1-2	-	-	CASSLAFRDTGNYGYTF	TGTGCCAGCAGCTTGGCCTTCCGGGACACGGGTAACTATGGCTACACCTTC
TRBV4-1	TRBJ2-3	TRBD2	-	CASRPILAGGVDTQYF	TGCGCCAGCAGACCTATACTAGCGGGGGGGGTAGATACGCAGTATTTT
TRBV6-6	TRBJ1-4	-	few	CASKEGSGNEKLFF	TGTGCCAGCAAGGAGGGGAGCGGTAATGAAAAACTGTTTTTT
TRBV6-1	TRBJ1-5	TRBD1	-	CASTRGTGGQPQHF	TGTGCCAGCACCAGAGGGACAGGAGGTCAGCCCCAGCATTTT
TRBV7-6	TRBJ2-7	TRBD1	-	CASSPGTGERYEQYF	TGTGCCAGCAGCCCAGGGACAGGGGAAAGATACGAGCAGTACTTC
TRBV7-2	TRBJ2-5	-	-	CASSLAAGETQYF	TGTGCCAGCAGCTTAGCAGCGGGCGAGACCCAGTACTTC
TRBV7-3	TRBJ1-2	-	-	CASSLIGGTMYGYTF	TGTGCCAGCAGCTTAATCGGCGGGACTATGTACGGCTACACCTTC
TRBV5-4	TRBJ1-1	TRBD1	few	CASSAPGTGGTEAFF	TGTGCCAGCAGCGCGCCCGGGACAGGGGGCACTGAAGCTTTCTTT
TRBV28	TRBJ1-2	-	-	CASMGSVYGYTF	TGTGCCAGCATGGGCAGTGTCTATGGCTACACCTTC
TRBV13	TRBJ2-3	-	-	CASSLKRLTDTQYF	TGTGCCAGCAGCTTGAAGAGGCTAACAGATACGCAGTATTTT
TRBV5-6	TRBJ1-2	TRBD1	once	CASSRDSQSYGYTF	TGTGCCAGCAGCCGGGACAGCCAGTCCTATGGCTACACCTTC
TRBV6-6	TRBJ2-1	TRBD1	once	CASSGQGRPYNEQFF	TGTGCCAGCAGTGGACAGGGGCGACCATACAATGAGCAGTTCTTC
TRBV19	TRBJ2-7	TRBD2	-	CASSRLAGYYEQYF	TGTGCCAGTTCTAGACTAGCGGGTTATTACGAGCAGTACTTC
TRBV5-1	TRBJ2-5	-	-	CASSYSDRWSETQYF	TGCGCCAGCAGCTACAGTGACAGGTGGAGTGAGACCCAGTACTTC
TRBV7-8	TRBJ1-4	TRBD1	-	CASSPQGANEKLFF	TGTGCCAGCAGCCCTCAGGGGGCGAATGAAAAACTGTTTTTT
TRBV7-6	TRBJ1-1	-	-	CASSPTLGGTEAFF	TGTGCCAGCAGCCCGACCCTGGGAGGCACTGAAGCTTTCTTT
TRBV7-2	TRBJ1-5	-	-	CASSLGAKQPQHF	TGTGCCAGCAGCTTAGGGGCGAAACAGCCCCAGCATTTT
TRBV6-6	TRBJ1-3	-	-	CASTPSSGNTIYF	TGTGCCAGTACACCCAGCTCTGGAAACACCATATATTTT
TRBV2	TRBJ1-6	-	-	CASHREGDLNSPLHF	TGTGCCAGCCACCGAGAAGGAGACTTGAATTCACCCCTCCACTTT
TRBV18	TRBJ1-2	-	-	CASSPPTQGVYGYTF	TGTGCCAGCTCACCACCAACACAGGGCGTCTATGGCTACACCTTC